Described below is a single TCR beta chain sequence and its context. Its antigen is unidentified. The sample originates from a study of CD8+ T cells in alopecia areata. On the study more broadly: Treated patients received oral tofacitinib, 5 to 10 mg twice daily. People stayed on tofacitinib for 6 to 18 months, then stopped the drug for 6 months. Study findings and constraints: Scalp sequencing also captures normal skin's resident alphabeta T cells.

TCR sequencing used cDNA made by reverse transcription of extracted RNA. Assay: immunoSEQ multiplex PCR; the TCRdb copy retains only in-frame clones and omits some. Among 130,000 to 150,000 clones listed, 40% to 65% were seen once. Per the germline V gene, CDR1 is GTSNPN and CDR2 is SVGIG (reference sequence). The CDR3 loop spans 13 amino acids. V was pared by 0 bases and J by 2 bases, with 7 bases between. This chain joins TRBV30 and TRBJ1-1; D remains ambiguous. Material: CD4+ T cells sorted from blood, obtained at week 0. This clonotype was obtained from a human donor with alopecia areata. The CDR3: CAWSVKVNTEAFF. The CDR3 coding sequence is TGTGCCTGGAGTGTAAAGGTAAACACTGAAGCTTTCTTT.